Listed here are 17 T cell receptor beta chains from one sample, sequenced in a study of cytomegalovirus exposure and HLA in healthy donors (dated by TCRdb to the late 2010s). Library method: the immunoSEQ multiplex PCR assay. For the multiplex PCR, a mixture combining 60 forward primers for TCR Vbeta segments and 13 reverse primers for TCR Jbeta segments was used. TCRdb's version of the immuneACCESS table is confined to in-frame rearrangements and falls short of the full clone set. An unresolved V gene accounts for under half of the shortfall where checked; the remainder is of unknown origin. The sample includes roughly 150,000 clones, with 75% observed a single time. Clones ranked in the top ten supply around 2.6% of the sample. Sequenced material: PBMCs. These receptors all stem from a female donor in good health and CMV-seronegative.

V is TRBV7-9 and J is TRBJ2-5; a possible D gene is TRBD1 (5 bases). The DNA matches TRBJ2-7 better at its end, which makes the J call doubtful. CDR1 SEHNR and CDR2 FQNEAQ come from the germline V gene (reference sequence). This CDR3 is built from 12 residues. Written as DNA, the CDR3 is TGTGCCAGCAGCTTGGGGCAGTACGAGCAGTACTTC. Translated, it gives CASSLGQYEQYF.

CDR3 nucleotide sequence: TGCGCCAGCAGCCATACCGGGGCTAGCGGGGGGGCCTGGGAGCAGTTCTTC. It codes for CASSHTGASGGAWEQFF. The chain carries TRBV4-1 and TRBJ2-1; 12 positions agree with TRBD2. Trimming at V came to 3 bases and at J to 10 bases, leaving 13 bases not matched to a gene. There are 17 residues in the CDR3. The germline V gene has CDR1 MGHRA and CDR2 YSYEKL.

This chain connects TRBV27 to TRBJ1-2; tentatively, D is TRBD1 (5 bases). This CDR3 contains 17 residues. V was clipped by 5 bases and J by 8 bases, with 27 bases between them. The germline gives CDR1 MNHEY, CDR2 SMNVEV (reference sequence). The chain's CDR3 is CASSPTPRQNIAAGYTF. The CDR3 region has the DNA TGTGCCAGCAGTCCCACACCTAGACAGAATATCGCTGCGGGCTACACCTTC.

This chain joins TRBV5-1 and TRBJ1-5; 11 bases agree with TRBD1. CDR1 and CDR2 (germline): SGHRS, YFSETQ. The CDR3 length is 14 residues. The V gene end was trimmed by 4 bases and the J gene end by 5 bases; junction bases not matched to a gene: 2. Here the CDR3 DNA reads TGCGCCAGCAGCCCGGGACAGGGGGATCAGCCCCAGCATTTT. Protein product: CASSPGQGDQPQHF.

This rearrangement joins TRBV10-3 to TRBJ2-5; D perhaps matches TRBD2 (7 bases). The last part of the DNA fits TRBJ2-7 better; the J call may be wrong. Germline V gene lookup returns CDR1 ENHRY and CDR2 SYGVKD. The CDR3 spans 17 residues. The CDR3 spells CASSKDGGPVVRHEQYF. CDR3 in DNA: TGTGCCTCCTCCAAGGACGGGGGGCCGGTAGTGAGACACGAGCAGTACTTC.

This rearrangement joins TRBV6-1 to TRBJ1-5; 8 bases line up with TRBD1. CDR3 length: 15 residues. Germline assignment: CDR1 MNHNS and CDR2 SASEGT. The V gene end was trimmed by 4 bases and the J gene end by 6 bases; junction bases not matched to a gene: 8. The CDR3: CASSGHRGGAQPQHF. The CDR3 bases are TGTGCCAGCAGTGGCCACAGGGGGGGGGCTCAGCCCCAGCATTTT.

This clone was seen a handful of times. The chain has TRBV7-6 and TRBJ2-7; tentative D call: TRBD2 (6 bases). V was shortened by 1 base and J by 1 base, with 11 bases between the two germline ends. Germline V gene lookup returns CDR1 SGHVS and CDR2 FNYEAQ. This CDR3 has 15 amino acids. The CDR3 protein is CASSLGGLASYEQYF. The DNA of the CDR3 is TGTGCCAGCAGCTTAGGGGGACTTGCGTCCTACGAGCAGTACTTC.

The chain uses TRBV27 and TRBJ2-3; 9 nucleotides line up with TRBD2. This CDR3 is built from 15 residues. CDR1 is MNHEY, CDR2 SMNVEV, per germline (reference sequence). V gave up 8 bases and J gave up 2 bases; unmatched junction bases: 8. In DNA, the CDR3 is TGTGCCAGCTTACCGGTAGCGGGAGCCACAGATACGCAGTATTTT. Protein: CASLPVAGATDTQYF.

The chain employs TRBV9 and TRBJ2-1; D is possibly TRBD2 (6 bases). V was pared by 0 bases and J by 2 bases, with 9 bases between. This CDR3 spans 15 amino acids. Per germline, CDR1 SGDLS and CDR2 YYNGEE. The CDR3 DNA follows: TGTGCCAGCAGCGTAGAACTAGCAGCCTACAATGAGCAGTTCTTC. Residues: CASSVELAAYNEQFF.

The chain employs TRBV4-3 and TRBJ1-1, with TRBD1 matching 9 bases. V lost 4 bases to trimming and J lost 6 bases; unmatched junction nucleotides: 6. The CDR3 sequence is 14 residues long. CDR1 LGHNA and CDR2 YSLEER come from the germline V gene. The DNA for the CDR3 is TGCGCCAGCAGCCCGCTTACAGGGGGCCCTGAAGCTTTCTTT. As protein: CASSPLTGGPEAFF.

The chain joins TRBV30 to TRBJ1-4; perhaps TRBD1 as D (6 bases). CDR3 length: 14 residues. The V gene lost 3 bases and the J gene lost 4 bases, with 12 bases spanning the gap. CDR1 is GTSNPN, CDR2 SVGIG, per germline (reference sequence). The CDR3 loop is CAWREQGYNEKLFF. The CDR3 DNA reads as TGTGCCTGGAGGGAACAGGGCTATAATGAAAAACTGTTTTTT.

J is TRBJ2-3 and V is TRBV6-1; 9 bases fit TRBD1. The V gene end was trimmed by 6 bases and the J gene end by 5 bases; junction bases not matched to a gene: 6. The CDR3 is 14 residues long. The germline gives CDR1 MNHNS, CDR2 SASEGT. DNA for the CDR3: TGTGCCAGCAGACAGGGGGCGCAGGGAGATACGCAGTATTTT. It encodes CASRQGAQGDTQYF.

The chain uses TRBV30 and TRBJ2-1; 7 bases align to TRBD2. Germline CDR1 GTSNPN, CDR2 SVGIG (reference sequence). After removal of 4 bases from V and 4 bases from J, the junction contained 7 bases not matched to a gene. This CDR3 has 14 residues. The CDR3 loop reads CAWNGAGRYNEQFF. The CDR3 DNA follows: TGTGCCTGGAACGGAGCGGGGAGATACAATGAGCAGTTCTTC.

V gene TRBV25-1 combines with J gene TRBJ2-7; TRBD1 agrees at 10 bases. V shed 11 bases and J 5 bases; nucleotides not matched to a gene: 9. This CDR3 comprises 13 residues. CDR1 is MGHDK, CDR2 SYGVNS, per germline. CDR3 coding DNA: TGTGCCTCGCGGGGACAGGGGACCCACGAGCAGTACTTC. Translated: CASRGQGTHEQYF.

The rearrangement joins TRBV4-3 to TRBJ2-3, with 8 bases that match TRBD2. Looked up from germline, CDR1 is LGHNA and CDR2 is YSLEER. The CDR3 is 15 amino acids. With 1 base clipped from V and 7 bases from J, the junction kept 7 bases outside the gene matches. The CDR3 region is CASSQGLTSANTQYF. In DNA form, the CDR3 reads TGCGCCAGCAGCCAAGGTCTGACTAGCGCGAATACGCAGTATTTT.

V usage is TRBV4-2 and J usage is TRBJ1-2; D is ambiguous. Germline lookup yields CDR1 LGHNA and CDR2 YNFKEQ. CDR3 length: 14 amino acids. Between the trimmed V and J ends, which lost 0 bases and 1 base, there was a span of 6 bases. Written as DNA, the CDR3 is TGTGCCAGCAGCCAAGACAGATTTAACTATGGCTACACCTTC. It specifies CASSQDRFNYGYTF.

The chain uses TRBV15 and TRBJ2-5, with 10 bases fitting TRBD1. Germline-derived CDR1 and CDR2 are LNHNV and YYDKDF (reference sequence). The V segment lost 5 bases and the J segment 5 bases; nucleotides outside the gene matches: 11. The CDR3 length is 16 residues. Here the CDR3 reads CATSPHQGQGLETQYF. Written as DNA, the CDR3 is TGTGCCACCAGCCCCCACCAGGGACAGGGGTTGGAGACCCAGTACTTC. Based on the CDR3 plus reference TRBV15 and TRBJ2-5, the full variable domain is DAMVIQNPRYQVTQFGKPVTLSCSQTLNHNVMYWYQQKSSQAPKLLFHYYDKDFNNEADTPDNFQSRRPNTSFCFLDIRSPGLGDTAMYLCATSPHQGQGLETQYFGPGTRLLVL.